The 27 T cell receptor beta chains below all came from one sample that was sequenced in a study of blood T cell repertoires in COVID-19 (dated by TCRdb to the early 2020s). Library preparation employed the immunoSEQ multiplex PCR assay. TCRdb retrieved this table from immuneACCESS and kept in-frame rearrangements only. Not all clones are present; in checked studies, unresolved V genes account for under half, and no reason is known for the remainder. Counted in this sample were about 330,000 clones; about 89% of them appeared once. The ten biggest clones cover roughly 5.3% of the sample. The sequencing sample was made of PBMCs or T cells enriched from blood (not recorded which). Receptors originate from a woman aged 25 to 39 who had recovered from COVID-19.

The genes are TRBV18 and TRBJ1-5; 8 bases are a match to TRBD1. CDR3 length: 15 amino acids. The trim removed 3 bases at V and 5 bases at J, leaving 6 bases unmatched. Germline CDR1 reads KGHSH; CDR2 reads LQKENI. The CDR3 DNA sequence: TGTGCCAGCTCACCCGGCAGGGGGCCCGATCAGCCCCAGCATTTT. Protein product: CASSPGRGPDQPQHF.

The chain carries TRBV18 and TRBJ2-1; TRBD2 is a possible D gene (7 bases). The CDR3 contains 18 residues. V was cut by 3 bases and J by 0 bases, with 18 bases left in between. Germline CDR1 reads KGHSH; CDR2 reads LQKENI. Here the CDR3 reads CASSPRRAGASSYNEQFF. DNA of the CDR3: TGTGCCAGCTCACCCCGGCGGGCGGGGGCAAGCTCCTACAATGAGCAGTTCTTC.

The rearrangement links TRBV7-2 to TRBJ2-3, with TRBD2 matching 7 bases. V lost 5 bases and J lost 0; bases outside the gene matches: 8. This CDR3 comprises 16 residues. Germline V gives CDR1 SGHTA, CDR2 FQGNSA. Here the CDR3 DNA reads TGTGCCAGCAGCCACTCACTAGCGCGTAGCACAGATACGCAGTATTTT. Its translation: CASSHSLARSTDTQYF.

V is TRBV9 and J is TRBJ1-3; TRBD1 is a possible D gene (6 bases). Per germline, CDR1 SGDLS and CDR2 YYNGEE. The ends were cut back, 7 bases at V and 2 bases at J, with 13 bases in the middle. The CDR3 spans 14 residues. The DNA for the CDR3 is TGTGCCAGCGGCCTAGGGGGGGCTGGAAACACCATATATTTT. It encodes CASGLGGAGNTIYF.

The rearrangement uses TRBV5-1 and TRBJ2-5, with 7 positions matching TRBD2. The CDR3 is 13 amino acids. V lost 7 bases to trimming and J lost 4 bases; unmatched junction nucleotides: 7. The germline gives CDR1 SGHRS, CDR2 YFSETQ. CDR3 bases: TGCGCCAGCGCCGGGGAGGGAGTAGAGACCCAGTACTTC. Translation: CASAGEGVETQYF. The complete variable domain, with remaining parts taken from reference TRBV5-1 and TRBJ2-5, reads KAGVTQTPRYLIKTRGQQVTLSCSPISGHRSVSWYQQTPGQGLQFLFEYFSETQRNKGNFPGRFSGRQFSNSRSEMNVSTLELGDSALYLCASAGEGVETQYFGPGTRLLVL.

This sequence joins TRBV3-1 (or the pseudogene TRBV3-2) and TRBJ2-7, with D maybe TRBD1 (5 bases). Trimming stripped 1 base from V and 4 bases from J, with 11 bases between. Per germline, CDR1 LGHDT and CDR2 YNNKEL (reference sequence). This CDR3 spans 14 amino acids. CDR3 DNA: TGTGCCAGCAGCCAAGCCGGACAAGTATACGAGCAGTACTTC. Amino acids: CASSQAGQVYEQYF.

This sequence joins TRBV5-4 and TRBJ2-2, with unresolved D. Germline V gene sequence: CDR1 SGHNT, CDR2 YYREEE (reference sequence). Trimming cost V 0 bases and J 5 bases, with 5 bases left between them. The length of the CDR3 is 13 residues. CDR3 DNA: TGTGCCAGCAGCTTGGTACAGACCGGGGAGCTGTTTTTT. Encoded protein: CASSLVQTGELFF. The full variable domain, with the rest looked up from reference TRBV5-4 and TRBJ2-2, is ETGVTQSPTHLIKTRGQQVTLRCSSQSGHNTVSWYQQALGQGPQFIFQYYREEENGRGNFPPRFSGLQFPNYSSELNVNALELDDSALYLCASSLVQTGELFFGEGSRLTVL.

This clone was counted a single time. V is TRBV2 and J is TRBJ2-7; 9 bases line up with TRBD1. J gave up 3 bases and V 6 bases, and 6 bases lay outside the gene matches. The germline V gene has CDR1 SNHLY and CDR2 FYNNEI. CDR3 length: 14 residues. The CDR3 sequence: CASRKGQGGYEQYF. DNA for the CDR3: TGTGCCAGCAGAAAGGGACAGGGTGGCTACGAGCAGTACTTC.

This clone was observed a few times. The chain couples TRBV27 to TRBJ2-7; D possibly corresponds to TRBD2 (6 bases). Germline lookup yields CDR1 MNHEY and CDR2 SMNVEV (reference sequence). The CDR3 has 17 amino acids. With 6 bases removed from V and 7 bases from J, the gap between germline ends came to 28 bases. CDR3 bases: TGTGCCAGCAGCCATAACCGGGGAGGCAGGGCATCGAATGAGCAGTACTTC. Protein: CASSHNRGGRASNEQYF.

The chain carries TRBV28 and TRBJ1-5; no clear D. V lost 7 bases and J lost 3, with 13 bases in between. This CDR3 spans 14 amino acids. Germline V lookup: CDR1 MDHEN, CDR2 SYDVKM. CDR3 residues: CASNRHAINQPQHF. In nucleotides, the CDR3 is TGTGCCAGCAACCGACACGCGATCAATCAGCCCCAGCATTTT. The entire variable domain, with the rest obtained from reference TRBV28 and TRBJ1-5, is as follows: DVKVTQSSRYLVKRTGEKVFLECVQDMDHENMFWYRQDPGLGLRLIYFSYDVKMKEKGDIPEGYSVSREKKERFSLILESASTNQTSMYLCASNRHAINQPQHFGDGTRLSIL.

This clone showed up just once. The chain couples TRBV10-1 to TRBJ1-2, with D hard to call. Between the trimmed V and J ends, which lost 0 bases and 4 bases, there was a span of 6 bases. The CDR3 is 13 amino acids. The germline gives CDR1 WNHNN, CDR2 SYGVQD (reference sequence). The DNA of the CDR3 is TGCGCCAGCAGTGAGTCGGGCCGCTATGGCTACACCTTC. It translates to CASSESGRYGYTF.

The chain combines TRBV28 with TRBJ1-2; D uncertain. Germline-derived CDR1 and CDR2 are MDHEN and SYDVKM. V was trimmed by 2 bases and J by 5 bases, leaving 18 bases between them. CDR3 size: 16 residues. The CDR3 loop reads CASSLVGGWHSYGYTF. As DNA, the CDR3 is TGTGCCAGCAGTTTAGTAGGAGGGTGGCACTCTTATGGCTACACCTTC.

The chain has TRBV6-5 and TRBJ1-1; D gene uncertain. The CDR3 consists of 14 residues. Per germline, CDR1 MNHEY and CDR2 SVGAGI. Trimming pared 6 bases from V and 2 bases from J, leaving 13 bases between. The CDR3 DNA follows: TGTGCCAGCAGCGGGAACAGAGTAAACACTGAAGCTTTCTTT. Protein product: CASSGNRVNTEAFF.

Only a few counts were recorded for this clone. The rearrangement joins TRBV27 to TRBJ1-6; no clear D. Trimming removed 3 bases at V and 1 base at J, with 7 bases between. The CDR3 consists of 15 residues. CDR1 is MNHEY and CDR2 is SMNVEV in the germline V gene (reference sequence). The CDR3 sequence is CASSLTGSYNSPLHF. CDR3 DNA: TGTGCCAGCAGTTTGACGGGTTCCTATAATTCACCCCTCCACTTT.

This clone was recorded many times. Other DNA sequences in the same sample also yield this CDR3. This rearrangement joins TRBV30 to TRBJ1-2, with 8 nucleotides matching TRBD1. V was clipped by 5 bases and J by 5 bases; unmatched bases: 7. Germline lookup yields CDR1 GTSNPN and CDR2 SVGIG (reference sequence). The CDR3 length is 13 residues. CDR3 protein: CAWRRDRPYGYTF. The CDR3 bases are TGTGCCTGGCGCCGGGACAGGCCGTATGGCTACACCTTC.

This clone appeared a few times. The chain couples TRBV6-1 to TRBJ1-6, with D possibly TRBD1 on 5 matching bases. Germline values: CDR1 MNHNS, CDR2 SASEGT. CDR3 length: 15 amino acids. V lost 0 bases and J lost 3, with 6 bases in between. The CDR3: CASSEAGVYNSPLHF. Here the CDR3 DNA reads TGTGCCAGCAGTGAAGCAGGGGTCTATAATTCACCCCTCCACTTT.

V and J are TRBV2 and TRBJ1-2; no reliable D call. CDR1 SNHLY and CDR2 FYNNEI come from the germline V gene. The length of the CDR3 is 14 residues. The V gene lost 2 bases and the J gene lost 5 bases, with 12 bases spanning the gap. The CDR3 region is CASSELAAKYGYTF. DNA for the CDR3: TGTGCCAGCAGTGAATTGGCCGCCAAATATGGCTACACCTTC.

This chain links TRBV4-1 with TRBJ1-1; 12 bases are shared with TRBD1. Losses at the gene ends were 8 bases for V and 0 bases for J; bases not matched to a gene: 13. Germline V gives CDR1 MGHRA, CDR2 YSYEKL. CDR3 length equals 18 residues. Here the CDR3 DNA reads TGCGCCAGCCCCGGGACAGGGGGCAAGATAATTGTGAACACTGAAGCTTTCTTT. It encodes CASPGTGGKIIVNTEAFF.

V usage is TRBV4-2 and J usage is TRBJ2-6; D is unresolved. Germline V gives CDR1 LGHNA, CDR2 YNFKEQ. CDR3 length equals 16 residues. V was pared by 4 bases and J by 0 bases, with 10 bases between. CDR3 loop: CASSPRRDSGANVLTF. Written as DNA, the CDR3 is TGTGCCAGCAGCCCTCGAAGAGACTCTGGGGCCAACGTCCTGACTTTC.

The rearrangement joins TRBV5-1 to TRBJ1-4; 8 bases match TRBD1. The V gene's germline CDR1 is SGHRS and CDR2 YFSETQ. The ends lost 0 bases at V and 4 bases at J; junction bases unmatched: 8. The CDR3 contains 17 residues. CDR3: CASSLGQGPQGNEKLFF. The CDR3 bases are TGCGCCAGCAGCTTGGGACAGGGGCCCCAGGGTAATGAAAAACTGTTTTTT.

V usage is TRBV29-1 and J usage is TRBJ2-5; D possibly corresponds to TRBD2 (6 bases). This CDR3 has 13 residues. CDR1 and CDR2 from the germline V gene are SQVTM and ANQGSEA. V dropped 7 bases and J dropped 7 bases, with 19 bases sitting between them. CDR3 loop: CSASGFGGATQYF. In DNA, the CDR3 is TGCAGCGCCAGTGGGTTCGGGGGAGCGACCCAGTACTTC.

The rearrangement uses TRBV5-6 and TRBJ1-2; D is unclear. Trimming took off 3 bases at V and 3 bases at J, with 15 bases between the two ends. CDR1 and CDR2 from the germline V gene are SGHDT and YYEEEE. The CDR3 is 15 residues long. CDR3 nucleotides: TGTGCCAGCAGCTCCGGGGAACTACTACACTATGGCTACACCTTC. Translating it yields CASSSGELLHYGYTF.

The rearrangement joins TRBV7-9 to TRBJ2-5; 9 bases line up with TRBD2. CDR1 and CDR2 (germline): SEHNR, FQNEAQ (reference sequence). The CDR3 runs 17 residues. V trimming: 10 bases; J trimming: 2 bases; junction bases outside the gene matches: 17. The CDR3: CATLWTSGGIIQETQYF. For the CDR3, the DNA is TGTGCCACCCTGTGGACGAGCGGGGGGATTATACAAGAGACCCAGTACTTC.

The V gene is TRBV4-3, the J gene TRBJ2-7; D ambiguous. Germline V gives CDR1 LGHNA, CDR2 YSLEER. The CDR3 contains 14 residues. Between the trimmed V and J ends, which lost 0 bases and 7 bases, there was a span of 13 bases. CDR3 loop: CASSQDRLIREQYF. CDR3 nucleotide sequence: TGCGCCAGCAGCCAAGATCGACTCATCCGGGAGCAGTACTTC.

This clone was seen many times. The chain is built from TRBV11-2 and TRBJ1-1, with D hard to call. V was pared by 1 base and J by 6 bases, with 9 bases between. This CDR3 comprises 13 residues. Germline V gene sequence: CDR1 SGHAT, CDR2 FQNNGV. The CDR3 sequence is CASSLGGGSEAFF. The CDR3 nucleotides are TGTGCCAGCAGCTTAGGCGGAGGGTCTGAAGCTTTCTTT.

This rearrangement joins TRBV3-1 (or the pseudogene TRBV3-2) to TRBJ2-3, with 8 bases identical to TRBD2. Germline V gives CDR1 LGHDT, CDR2 YNNKEL (reference sequence). The CDR3 is made up of 13 amino acids. The V gene end was trimmed by 4 bases and the J gene end by 6 bases; junction bases not matched to a gene: 3. CDR3 amino acids: CASSPRGADTQYF. The DNA of the CDR3 is TGTGCCAGCAGCCCGCGGGGGGCGGATACGCAGTATTTT.

This clone was seen just once. The gene calls are TRBV2 and TRBJ1-2; tentatively, D is TRBD1 (6 bases). This CDR3 is 15 amino acids long. The germline CDR1 and CDR2 sequences are SNHLY and FYNNEI. Trimming removed 7 bases at V and 8 bases at J, with 23 bases between. CDR3 DNA: TGTGCCAGCAAGAAGACTCCGGGACAAGGGTTAGGCTACACCTTC. This translates into CASKKTPGQGLGYTF.